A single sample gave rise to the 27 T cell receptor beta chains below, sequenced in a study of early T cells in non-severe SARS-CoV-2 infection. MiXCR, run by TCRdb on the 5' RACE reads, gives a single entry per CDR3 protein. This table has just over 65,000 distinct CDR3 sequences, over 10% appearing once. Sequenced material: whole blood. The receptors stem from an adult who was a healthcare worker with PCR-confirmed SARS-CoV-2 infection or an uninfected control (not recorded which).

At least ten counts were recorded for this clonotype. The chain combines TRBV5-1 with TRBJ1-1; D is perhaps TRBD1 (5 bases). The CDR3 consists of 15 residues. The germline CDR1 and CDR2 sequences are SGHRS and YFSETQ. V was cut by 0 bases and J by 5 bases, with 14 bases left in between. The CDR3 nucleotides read TGCGCCAGCAGCTTGGACCGGGACCACAGGACTGAAGCTTTCTTT. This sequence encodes CASSLDRDHRTEAFF.

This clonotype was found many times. The CDR3 DNA sequence: TGTGCCAGCAGCCGTCTAGCGGGAGGGCCTCGTGAGCAGTTCTTC. Translation gives CASSRLAGGPREQFF. J is TRBJ2-1 and V is TRBV5-4, with 12 bases lining up with TRBD2. The germline gives CDR1 SGHNT, CDR2 YYREEE (reference sequence). This CDR3 comprises 15 residues. J was trimmed by 9 bases and V by 4 bases; bases with no gene match: 8.

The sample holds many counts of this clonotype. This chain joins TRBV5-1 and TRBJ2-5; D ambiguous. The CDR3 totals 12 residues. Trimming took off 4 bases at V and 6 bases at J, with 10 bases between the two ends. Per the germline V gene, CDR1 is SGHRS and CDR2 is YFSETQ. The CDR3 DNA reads TGCGCCAGCAGCGATTCCGGACAGACCCAGTACTTC. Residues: CASSDSGQTQYF.

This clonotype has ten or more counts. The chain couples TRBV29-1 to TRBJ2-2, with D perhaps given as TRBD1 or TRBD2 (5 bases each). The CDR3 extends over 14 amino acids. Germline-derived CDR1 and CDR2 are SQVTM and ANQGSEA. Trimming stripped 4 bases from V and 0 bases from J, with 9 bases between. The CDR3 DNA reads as TGCAGCGTTGTTCGGGGCCCGAACACCGGGGAGCTGTTTTTT. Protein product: CSVVRGPNTGELFF.

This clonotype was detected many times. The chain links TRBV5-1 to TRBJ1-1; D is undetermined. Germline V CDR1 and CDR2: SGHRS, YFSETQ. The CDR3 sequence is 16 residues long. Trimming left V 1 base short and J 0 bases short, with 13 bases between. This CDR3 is CASSLKSIDLNTEAFF. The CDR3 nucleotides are TGCGCCAGCAGCTTGAAGAGTATCGACCTGAACACTGAAGCTTTCTTT.

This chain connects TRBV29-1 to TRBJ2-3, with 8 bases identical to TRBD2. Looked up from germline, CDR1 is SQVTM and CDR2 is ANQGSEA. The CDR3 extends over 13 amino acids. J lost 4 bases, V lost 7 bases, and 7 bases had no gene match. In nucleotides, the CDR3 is TGCAGCGGGAGCGGGAGCAGGGCAGATACGCAGTATTTT. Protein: CSGSGSRADTQYF.

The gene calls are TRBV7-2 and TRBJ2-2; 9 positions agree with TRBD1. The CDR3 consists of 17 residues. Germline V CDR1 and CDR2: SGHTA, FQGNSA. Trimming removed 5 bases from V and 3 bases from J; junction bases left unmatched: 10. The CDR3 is CASSQGQGVAHTGELFF. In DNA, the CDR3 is TGTGCCAGCAGCCAGGGACAGGGAGTAGCCCACACCGGGGAGCTGTTTTTT.

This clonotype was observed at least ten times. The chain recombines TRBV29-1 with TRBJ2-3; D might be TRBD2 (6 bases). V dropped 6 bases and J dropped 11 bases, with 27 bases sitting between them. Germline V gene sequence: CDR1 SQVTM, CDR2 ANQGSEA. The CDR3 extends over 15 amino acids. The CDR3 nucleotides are TGCAGCGTCGGGGGAACTCGCCTTCAGAACGATGGGCAGTATTTT. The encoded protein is CSVGGTRLQNDGQYF.

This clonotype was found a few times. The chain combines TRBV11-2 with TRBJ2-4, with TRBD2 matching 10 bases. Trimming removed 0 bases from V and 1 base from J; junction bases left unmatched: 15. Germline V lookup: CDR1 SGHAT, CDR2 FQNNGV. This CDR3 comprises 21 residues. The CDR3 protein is CASSLDVGASGSPFAKNIQYF. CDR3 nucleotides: TGTGCCAGCAGCTTAGATGTGGGCGCTAGCGGGAGTCCCTTTGCCAAAAACATTCAGTACTTC.

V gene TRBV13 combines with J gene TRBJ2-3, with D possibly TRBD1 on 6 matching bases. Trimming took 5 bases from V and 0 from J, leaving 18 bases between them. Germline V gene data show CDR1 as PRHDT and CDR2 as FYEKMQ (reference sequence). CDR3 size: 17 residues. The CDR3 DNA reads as TGTGCCAGCAGCCAGACTCAGGGGAGAAGAAGCACAGATACGCAGTATTTT. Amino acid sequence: CASSQTQGRRSTDTQYF.

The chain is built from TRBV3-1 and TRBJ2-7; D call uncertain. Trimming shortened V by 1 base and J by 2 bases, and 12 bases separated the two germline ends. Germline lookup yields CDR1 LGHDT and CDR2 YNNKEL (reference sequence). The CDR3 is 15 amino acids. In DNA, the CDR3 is TGTGCCAGCAGCCAAGTCGGCGCAGCTACCTACGAGCAGTACTTC. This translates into CASSQVGAATYEQYF.

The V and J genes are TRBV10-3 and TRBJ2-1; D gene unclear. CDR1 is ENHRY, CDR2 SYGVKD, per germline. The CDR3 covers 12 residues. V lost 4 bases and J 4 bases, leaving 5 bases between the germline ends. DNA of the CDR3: TGTGCCATCAGTGGGGATTACAATGAGCAGTTCTTC. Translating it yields CAISGDYNEQFF.

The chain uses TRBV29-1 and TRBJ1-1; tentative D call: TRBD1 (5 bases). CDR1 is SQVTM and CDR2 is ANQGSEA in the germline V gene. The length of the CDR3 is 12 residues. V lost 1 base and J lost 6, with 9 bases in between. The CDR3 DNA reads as TGCAGCGTTGAAGGATTGGGGGCTGAAGCTTTCTTT. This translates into CSVEGLGAEAFF. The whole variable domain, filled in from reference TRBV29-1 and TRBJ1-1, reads SAVISQKPSRDICQRGTSLTIQCQVDSQVTMMFWYRQQPGQSLTLIATANQGSEATYESGFVIDKFPISRPNLTFSTLTVSNMSPEDSSIYLCSVEGLGAEAFFGQGTRLTVV.

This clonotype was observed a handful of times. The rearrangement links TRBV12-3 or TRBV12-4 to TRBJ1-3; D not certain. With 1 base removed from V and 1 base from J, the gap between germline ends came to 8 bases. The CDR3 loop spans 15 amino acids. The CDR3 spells CASSLVGSSGNTIYF. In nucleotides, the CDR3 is TGTGCCAGCAGTTTAGTCGGTAGTTCTGGAAACACCATATATTTT.

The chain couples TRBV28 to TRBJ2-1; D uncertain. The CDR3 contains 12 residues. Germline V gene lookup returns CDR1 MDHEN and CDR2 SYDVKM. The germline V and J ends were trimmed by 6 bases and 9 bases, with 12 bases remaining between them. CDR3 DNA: TGTGCCAGCAGGTCCAATTGGCGTGAGCAGTTCTTC. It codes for CASRSNWREQFF.

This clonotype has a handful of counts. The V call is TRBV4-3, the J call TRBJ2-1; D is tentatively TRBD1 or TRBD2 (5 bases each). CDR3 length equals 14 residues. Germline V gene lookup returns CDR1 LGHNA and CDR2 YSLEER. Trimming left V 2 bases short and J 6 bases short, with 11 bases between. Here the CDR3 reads CASSQWGPSNEQFF. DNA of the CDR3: TGCGCCAGCAGCCAATGGGGACCAAGCAATGAGCAGTTCTTC.

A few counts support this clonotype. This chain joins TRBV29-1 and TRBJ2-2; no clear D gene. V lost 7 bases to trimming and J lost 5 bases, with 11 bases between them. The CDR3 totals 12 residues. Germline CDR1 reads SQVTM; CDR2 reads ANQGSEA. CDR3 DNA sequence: TGCAGCGCATATGAAGGTACCGGGGAGCTGTTTTTT. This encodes CSAYEGTGELFF.

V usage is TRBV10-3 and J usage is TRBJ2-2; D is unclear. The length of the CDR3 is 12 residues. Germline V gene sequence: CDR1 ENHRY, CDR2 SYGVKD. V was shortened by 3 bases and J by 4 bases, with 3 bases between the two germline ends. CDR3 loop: CAISEVTGELFF. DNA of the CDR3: TGTGCCATCAGTGAAGTCACCGGGGAGCTGTTTTTT.

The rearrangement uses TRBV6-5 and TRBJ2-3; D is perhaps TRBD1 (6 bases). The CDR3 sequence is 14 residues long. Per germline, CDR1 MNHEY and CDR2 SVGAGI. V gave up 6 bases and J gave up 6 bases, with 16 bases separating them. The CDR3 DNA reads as TGTGCCAGCAGCAGGGGACAATTTTCGGATACGCAGTATTTT. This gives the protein CASSRGQFSDTQYF.

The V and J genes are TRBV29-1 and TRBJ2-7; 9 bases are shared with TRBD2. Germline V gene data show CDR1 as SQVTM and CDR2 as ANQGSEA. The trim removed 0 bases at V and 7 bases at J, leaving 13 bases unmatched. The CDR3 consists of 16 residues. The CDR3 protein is CSVEERAAGGYGEQYF. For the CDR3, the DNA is TGCAGCGTTGAAGAGCGAGCGGCGGGAGGGTACGGAGAGCAGTACTTC.

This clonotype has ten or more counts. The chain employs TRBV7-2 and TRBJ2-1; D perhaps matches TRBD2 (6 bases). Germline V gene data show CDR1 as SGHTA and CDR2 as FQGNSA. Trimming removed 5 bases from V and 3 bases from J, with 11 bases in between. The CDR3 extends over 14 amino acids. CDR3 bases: TGTGCCAGCAGCGCGACTAGTAGCTACAATGAGCAGTTCTTC. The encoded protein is CASSATSSYNEQFF. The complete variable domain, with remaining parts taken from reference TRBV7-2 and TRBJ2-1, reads GAGVSQSPSNKVTEKGKDVELRCDPISGHTALYWYRQSLGQGLEFLIYFQGNSAPDKSGLPSDRFSAERTGGSVSTLTIQRTQQEDSAVYLCASSATSSYNEQFFGPGTRLTVL.

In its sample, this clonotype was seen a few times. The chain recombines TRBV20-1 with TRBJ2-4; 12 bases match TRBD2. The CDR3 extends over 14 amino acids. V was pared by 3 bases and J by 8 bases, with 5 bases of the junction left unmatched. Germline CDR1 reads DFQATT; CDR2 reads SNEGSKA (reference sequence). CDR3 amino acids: CSARPSGRVYIQYF. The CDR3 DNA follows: TGCAGTGCTAGGCCTAGCGGGAGGGTGTACATTCAGTACTTC.

The CDR3, as DNA: TGTGCCAGCAGTCTCGGGGGTAGAGATACGCAGTATTTT. As protein: CASSLGGRDTQYF. This rearrangement joins TRBV28 to TRBJ2-3, with D possibly TRBD2 on 6 matching bases. The germline V gene has CDR1 MDHEN and CDR2 SYDVKM. V was trimmed by 5 bases and J by 5 bases, leaving 11 bases between them. The CDR3 has 13 residues.

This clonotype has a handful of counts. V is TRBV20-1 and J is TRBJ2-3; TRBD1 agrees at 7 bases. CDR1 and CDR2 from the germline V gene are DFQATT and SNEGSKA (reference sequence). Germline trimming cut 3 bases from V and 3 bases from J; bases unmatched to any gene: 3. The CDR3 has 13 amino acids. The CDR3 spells CSASRQGTDTQYF. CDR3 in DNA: TGCAGTGCTAGTAGACAGGGAACAGATACGCAGTATTTT.

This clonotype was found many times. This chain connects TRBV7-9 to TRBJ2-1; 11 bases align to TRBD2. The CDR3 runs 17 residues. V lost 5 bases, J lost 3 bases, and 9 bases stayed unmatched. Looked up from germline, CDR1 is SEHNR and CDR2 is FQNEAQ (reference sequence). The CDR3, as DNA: TGTGCCAGCAGCCCCACCCAGACTAGCGGGATCTACAATGAGCAGTTCTTC. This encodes CASSPTQTSGIYNEQFF.

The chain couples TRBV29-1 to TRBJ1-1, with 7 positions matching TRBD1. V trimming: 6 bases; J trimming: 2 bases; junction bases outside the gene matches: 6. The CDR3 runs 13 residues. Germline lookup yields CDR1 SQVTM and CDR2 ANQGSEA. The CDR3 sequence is CSVDGDSNTEAFF. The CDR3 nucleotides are TGCAGCGTCGATGGGGACAGCAACACTGAAGCTTTCTTT.

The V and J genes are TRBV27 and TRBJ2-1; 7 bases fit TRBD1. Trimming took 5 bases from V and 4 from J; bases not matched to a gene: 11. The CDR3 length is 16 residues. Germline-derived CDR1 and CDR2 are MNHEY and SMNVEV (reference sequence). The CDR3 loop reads CASSPRRDSYYNEQFF. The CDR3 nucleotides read TGTGCCAGCAGTCCACGAAGGGACAGCTATTACAATGAGCAGTTCTTC.